This T cell receptor beta chain is from a study of blood T cell repertoires in COVID-19. As for the study in general: The cDNA or gDNA used as material had been derived from T cells, B-cell-depleted T cells, or PBMCs.

This table comes from immunoSEQ multiplex PCR, and its TCRdb copy is limited to in-frame clones, with some not included. The sample gives around 150,000 clones, roughly 79% of which show up once; 2.5% to 3% is in the top ten. The age range of participants was about 18 to 100 years, with residence in roughly 25 US areas. Cohort 3 recovered donors had two negative PCRs, clearance, or symptom resolution. CDR1 is SEHNR and CDR2 is FQNEAQ in the germline V gene (reference sequence). The CDR3 is 13 amino acids. With V trimmed by 5 bases and J by 8 bases, 5 bases remained unmatched. This clonotype was obtained from a woman in her 50s who had recovered from COVID-19. This rearrangement joins TRBV7-9 to TRBJ1-4; 7 bases are shared with TRBD1. Source material: PBMCs or T cells enriched from blood (not recorded which). DNA for the CDR3: TGTGCCAGCAGCCTACGACAGGGCGAAAAACTGTTTTTT. Translating it yields CASSLRQGEKLFF.